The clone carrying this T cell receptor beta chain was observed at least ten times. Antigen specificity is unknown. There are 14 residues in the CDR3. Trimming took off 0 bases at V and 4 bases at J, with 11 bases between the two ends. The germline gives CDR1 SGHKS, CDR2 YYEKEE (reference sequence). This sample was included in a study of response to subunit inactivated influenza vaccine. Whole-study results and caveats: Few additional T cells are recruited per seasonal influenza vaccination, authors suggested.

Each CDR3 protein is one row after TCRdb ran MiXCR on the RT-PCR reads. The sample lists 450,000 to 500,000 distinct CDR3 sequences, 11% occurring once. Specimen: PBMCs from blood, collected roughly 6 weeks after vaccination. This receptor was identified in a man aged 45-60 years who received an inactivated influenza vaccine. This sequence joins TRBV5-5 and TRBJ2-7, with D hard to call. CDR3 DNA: TGTGCCAGCAGCTTGGACCTTGGGCGGTACGAGCAGTACTTC. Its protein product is CASSLDLGRYEQYF.